This entry is about one TCR beta chain. What it recognizes is unknown. This may come from a read error, since a much larger clone is one base off. This sample was taken from a study of T cells after yellow fever vaccination. Overall study: SMART-Seq v4 Ultra Low Input served to prepare low-cell-number fractions.

TCRdb used MiXCR to reprocess the 5' RACE reads, holding one entry per CDR3 protein. This sample yields approximately 340,000 distinct CDR3 sequences, of which 8.7% are seen a single time; around 17% belongs to the top ten. Unmatched junction bases numbered 2, after V lost 6 bases and J lost 0 bases. The CDR3 covers 14 residues. Overall study findings and caveats: Reappearance after the booster was seen for most primary-vaccination clones, at around 95% CD4 and 75% to 90% CD8. A faster peak, day 5 versus 15, was reached by the weaker secondary response.

The sequencing used PBMCs, collected on the day of the first yellow fever vaccination. The sequence was obtained from a man younger than 35 who received the YFV17D yellow fever vaccine. The chain links TRBV12-3 or TRBV12-4 to TRBJ2-1, with 7 bases matching TRBD1. In DNA, the CDR3 is TGTGCCAGCAGAGGGACAGACTCCTACAATGAGCAGTTCTTC. Translation: CASRGTDSYNEQFF.